This T cell receptor beta chain comes out of a study of OX40 agonist ivuxolimab in advanced cancers. Study summary: Dose-escalation patients suffered from hepatocellular carcinoma, melanoma, renal cell or head and neck cancer. Those enrolled were 82.7% male, with a mean age of about 60 years and ages from roughly 20 to 90.

Data came from immunoSEQ multiplex PCR; TCRdb stores just in-frame clones and leaves some out. Found here are some 8,900 clones, just under 70% of them singletons; the top ten hold approximately 25%. The V gene lost 5 bases and the J gene lost 5 bases, with 12 bases spanning the gap. Looked up from germline, CDR1 is SGHDN and CDR2 is FVKESK. This CDR3 contains 14 residues. Study-level points and caveats: The mean number of expanded clones was higher in CD8+ T cells than in CD4+. Certain nonresponders likewise exhibited a low normalized T-cell clonal expansion.

A word on this clone: Its antigen is undetermined.

The origin of this receptor is an adult with an advanced solid tumor such as melanoma, head and neck, liver or kidney cancer. The sequences come from CD4+ or CD8+ T cells sorted from blood, collected in a trial of the OX40 agonist ivuxolimab. The genes are TRBV14 and TRBJ2-2; tentative D call: TRBD2 (5 bases). The CDR3 sequence is CASSLRATTGELFF. The DNA for the CDR3 is TGTGCCAGCAGCTTGCGGGCCACAACCGGGGAGCTGTTTTTT.